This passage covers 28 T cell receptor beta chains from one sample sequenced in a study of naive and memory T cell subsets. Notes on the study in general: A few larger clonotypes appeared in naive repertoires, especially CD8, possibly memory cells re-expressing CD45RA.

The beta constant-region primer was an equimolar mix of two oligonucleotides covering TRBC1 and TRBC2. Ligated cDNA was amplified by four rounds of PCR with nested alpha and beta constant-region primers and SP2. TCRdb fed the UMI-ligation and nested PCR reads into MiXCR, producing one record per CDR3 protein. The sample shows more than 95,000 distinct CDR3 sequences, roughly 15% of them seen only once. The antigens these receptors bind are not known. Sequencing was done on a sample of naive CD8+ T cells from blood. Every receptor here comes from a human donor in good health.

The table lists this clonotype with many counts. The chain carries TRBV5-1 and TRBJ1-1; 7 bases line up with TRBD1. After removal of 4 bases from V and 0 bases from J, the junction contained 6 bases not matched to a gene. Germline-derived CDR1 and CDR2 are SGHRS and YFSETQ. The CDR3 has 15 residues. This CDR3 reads CASSGDSEMNTEAFF. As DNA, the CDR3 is TGCGCCAGCAGCGGGGACAGCGAAATGAACACTGAAGCTTTCTTT.

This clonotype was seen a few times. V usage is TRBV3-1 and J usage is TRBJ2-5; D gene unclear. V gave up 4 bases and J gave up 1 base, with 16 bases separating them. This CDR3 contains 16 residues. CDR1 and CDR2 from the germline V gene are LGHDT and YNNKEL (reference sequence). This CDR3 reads CASSPIDRASQETQYF. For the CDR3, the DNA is TGTGCCAGCAGCCCAATTGACCGCGCTTCCCAAGAGACCCAGTACTTC.

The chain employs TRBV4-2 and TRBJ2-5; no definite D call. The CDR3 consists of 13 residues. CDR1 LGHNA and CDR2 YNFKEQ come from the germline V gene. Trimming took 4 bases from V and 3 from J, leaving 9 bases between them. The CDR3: CASSPLGEETQYF. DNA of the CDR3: TGTGCCAGCAGCCCTTTGGGTGAAGAGACCCAGTACTTC.

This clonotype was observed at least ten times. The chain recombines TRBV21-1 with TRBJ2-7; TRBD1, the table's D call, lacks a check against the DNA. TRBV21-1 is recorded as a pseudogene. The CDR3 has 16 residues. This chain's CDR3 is CASSRQPGTDHYEQYF. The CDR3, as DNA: TGTGCCAGCAGCAGACAACCCGGGACAGACCACTACGAGCAGTACTTC.

The CDR3 DNA follows: TGTGCCAGCAGCTTAGCGCCCGGACTAGCGGGGAGCCACAACACCGGGGAGCTGTTTTTT. Translation gives CASSLAPGLAGSHNTGELFF. The V gene is TRBV7-9, the J gene TRBJ2-2, with 12 bases lining up with TRBD2. Germline CDR1 reads SEHNR; CDR2 reads FQNEAQ (reference sequence). The CDR3 is 20 residues long. J gave up 2 bases and V 0 bases, and 10 bases lay outside the gene matches.

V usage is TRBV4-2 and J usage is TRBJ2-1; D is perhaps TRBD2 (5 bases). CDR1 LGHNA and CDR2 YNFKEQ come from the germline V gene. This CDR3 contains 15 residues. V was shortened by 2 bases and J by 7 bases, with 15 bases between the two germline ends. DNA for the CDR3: TGTGCCAGCAGCCAATTTATTAGCACGGGGAATGAGCAGTTCTTC. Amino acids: CASSQFISTGNEQFF.

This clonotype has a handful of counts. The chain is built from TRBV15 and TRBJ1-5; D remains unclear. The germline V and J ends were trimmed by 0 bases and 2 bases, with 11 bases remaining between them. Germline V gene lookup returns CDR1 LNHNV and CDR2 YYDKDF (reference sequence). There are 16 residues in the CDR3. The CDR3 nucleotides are TGTGCCACCAGCAGAGATCGGGCAGGAGGCAATCAGCCCCAGCATTTT. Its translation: CATSRDRAGGNQPQHF.

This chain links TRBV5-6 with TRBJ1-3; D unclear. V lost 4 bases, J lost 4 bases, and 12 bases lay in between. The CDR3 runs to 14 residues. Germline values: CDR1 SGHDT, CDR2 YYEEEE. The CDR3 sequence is CASSRGGRGNTIYF. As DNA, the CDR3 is TGTGCCAGCAGCCGGGGAGGGCGGGGAAACACCATATATTTT.

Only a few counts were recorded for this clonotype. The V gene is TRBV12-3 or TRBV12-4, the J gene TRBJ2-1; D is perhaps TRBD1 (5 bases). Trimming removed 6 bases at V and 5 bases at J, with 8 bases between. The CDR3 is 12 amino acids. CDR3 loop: CASRGPHNEQFF. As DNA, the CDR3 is TGTGCCAGCAGGGGGCCCCACAATGAGCAGTTCTTC.

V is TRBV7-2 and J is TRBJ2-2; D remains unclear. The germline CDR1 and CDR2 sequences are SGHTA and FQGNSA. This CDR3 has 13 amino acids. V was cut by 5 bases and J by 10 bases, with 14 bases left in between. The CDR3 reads CASSPGSGLELFF. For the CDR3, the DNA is TGTGCCAGCAGCCCCGGAAGTGGGTTGGAGCTGTTTTTT. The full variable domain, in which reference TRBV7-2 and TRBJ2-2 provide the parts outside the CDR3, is GAGVSQSPSNKVTEKGKDVELRCDPISGHTALYWYRQSLGQGLEFLIYFQGNSAPDKSGLPSDRFSAERTGGSVSTLTIQRTQQEDSAVYLCASSPGSGLELFFGEGSRLTVL.

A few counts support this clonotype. In DNA form, the CDR3 reads TGTGCCACCGGGGAACCAGGGAACACTGAAGCTTTCTTT. Encoded protein: CATGEPGNTEAFF. This chain uses TRBV15 with TRBJ1-1; no reliable D call. CDR3 length: 13 residues. The V gene lost 8 bases and the J gene lost 1 base, with 11 bases spanning the gap. Germline CDR1 reads LNHNV; CDR2 reads YYDKDF (reference sequence).

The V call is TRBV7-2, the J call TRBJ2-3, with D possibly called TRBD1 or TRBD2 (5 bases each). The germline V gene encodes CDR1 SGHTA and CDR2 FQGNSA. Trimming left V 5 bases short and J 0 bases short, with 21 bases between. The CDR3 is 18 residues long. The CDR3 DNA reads TGTGCCAGCAGCCCAGCCGGCCCAGGGACCTTTAGCACAGATACGCAGTATTTT. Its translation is CASSPAGPGTFSTDTQYF.

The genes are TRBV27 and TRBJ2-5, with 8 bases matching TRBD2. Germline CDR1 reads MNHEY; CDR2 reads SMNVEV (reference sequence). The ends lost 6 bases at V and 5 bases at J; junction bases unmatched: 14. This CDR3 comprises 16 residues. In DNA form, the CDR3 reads TGTGCCAGCAGCCTCAAAGGCGGGAGGCGGGGGGAGACCCAGTACTTC. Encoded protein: CASSLKGGRRGETQYF.

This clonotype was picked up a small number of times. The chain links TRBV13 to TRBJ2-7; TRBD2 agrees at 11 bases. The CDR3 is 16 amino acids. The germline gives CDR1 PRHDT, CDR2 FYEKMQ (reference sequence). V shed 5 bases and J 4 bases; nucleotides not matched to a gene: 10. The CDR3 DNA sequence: TGTGCCAGCAGCCAGGCCACTAGCGGGGGATCTTACGAGCAGTACTTC. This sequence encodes CASSQATSGGSYEQYF. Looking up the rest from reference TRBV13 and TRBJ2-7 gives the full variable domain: AAGVIQSPRHLIKEKRETATLKCYPIPRHDTVYWYQQGPGQDPQFLISFYEKMQSDKGSIPDRFSAQQFSDYHSELNMSSLELGDSALYFCASSQATSGGSYEQYFGPGTRLTVT.

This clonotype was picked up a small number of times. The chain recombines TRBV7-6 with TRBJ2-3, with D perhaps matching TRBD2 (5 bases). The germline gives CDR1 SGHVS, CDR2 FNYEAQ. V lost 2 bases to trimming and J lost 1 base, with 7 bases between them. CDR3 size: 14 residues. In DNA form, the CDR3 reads TGTGCCAGCAGCTTATTGCGGGGCACAGATACGCAGTATTTT. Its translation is CASSLLRGTDTQYF.

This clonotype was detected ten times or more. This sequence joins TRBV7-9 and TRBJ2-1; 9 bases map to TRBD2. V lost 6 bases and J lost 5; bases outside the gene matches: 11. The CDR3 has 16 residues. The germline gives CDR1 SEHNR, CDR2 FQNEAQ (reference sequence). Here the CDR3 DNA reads TGTGCCAGCAGATTAACCGGGACTAGCAGAAACAATGAGCAGTTCTTC. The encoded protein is CASRLTGTSRNNEQFF. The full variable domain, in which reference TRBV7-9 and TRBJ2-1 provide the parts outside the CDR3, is DTGVSQNPRHKITKRGQNVTFRCDPISEHNRLYWYRQTLGQGPEFLTYFQNEAQLEKSRLLSDRFSAERPKGSFSTLEIQRTEQGDSAMYLCASRLTGTSRNNEQFFGPGTRLTVL.

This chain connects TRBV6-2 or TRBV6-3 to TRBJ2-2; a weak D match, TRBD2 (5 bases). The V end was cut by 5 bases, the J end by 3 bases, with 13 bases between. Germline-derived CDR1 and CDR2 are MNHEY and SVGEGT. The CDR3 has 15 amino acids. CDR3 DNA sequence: TGTGCCAGCAGTAGCGGAGAGGCGGACACCGGGGAGCTGTTTTTT. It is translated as CASSSGEADTGELFF.

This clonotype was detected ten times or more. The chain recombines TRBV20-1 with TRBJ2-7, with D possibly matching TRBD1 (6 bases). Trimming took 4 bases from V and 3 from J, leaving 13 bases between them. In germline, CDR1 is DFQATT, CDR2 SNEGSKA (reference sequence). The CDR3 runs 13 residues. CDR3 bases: TGCAGTGCTACTCGGACAGAGGACTACGAGCAGTACTTC. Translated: CSATRTEDYEQYF.

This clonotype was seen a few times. CDR3 protein: CSATDGGNQPQHF. In DNA form, the CDR3 reads TGCAGTGCCACGGATGGGGGCAATCAGCCCCAGCATTTT. The rearrangement links TRBV20-1 to TRBJ1-5, with unresolved D. The CDR3 has 13 residues. Germline V gene data show CDR1 as DFQATT and CDR2 as SNEGSKA (reference sequence). V dropped 6 bases and J dropped 2 bases, with 11 bases sitting between them.

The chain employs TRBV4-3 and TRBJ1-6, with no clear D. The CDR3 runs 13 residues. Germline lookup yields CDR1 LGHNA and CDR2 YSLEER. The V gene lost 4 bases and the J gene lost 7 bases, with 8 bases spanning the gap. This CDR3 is CASSPGLNSPLHF. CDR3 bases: TGCGCCAGCAGCCCCGGTCTAAATTCACCCCTCCACTTT.

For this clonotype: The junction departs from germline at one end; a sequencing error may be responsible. The CDR3 DNA reads as TGTGCCAGCACCCGGGGAGGGGCGGCAGGAGAGATTTTC. Translation gives CASTRGGAAGEIF. J is TRBJ2-5 and V is TRBV7-9, with 7 bases that match TRBD2. The CDR3 runs 13 residues. Germline CDR1 and CDR2: SEHNR and FQNEAQ (reference sequence).

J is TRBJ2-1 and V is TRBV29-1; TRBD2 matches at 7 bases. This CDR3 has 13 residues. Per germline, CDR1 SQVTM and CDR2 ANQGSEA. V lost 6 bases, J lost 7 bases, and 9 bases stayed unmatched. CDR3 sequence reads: CSVVPGGRNEQFF. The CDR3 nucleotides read TGCAGCGTCGTTCCGGGGGGTAGGAATGAGCAGTTCTTC.

CDR3: CASSPTRTDQETQYF. In DNA form, the CDR3 reads TGTGCCAGCAGCCCCACCCGGACAGACCAAGAGACCCAGTACTTC. The J gene is TRBJ2-5, the V gene TRBV12-3 or TRBV12-4, with TRBD1 as a possible D gene (6 bases). The CDR3 is 15 residues long. V dropped 6 bases and J dropped 0 bases, with 14 bases sitting between them.

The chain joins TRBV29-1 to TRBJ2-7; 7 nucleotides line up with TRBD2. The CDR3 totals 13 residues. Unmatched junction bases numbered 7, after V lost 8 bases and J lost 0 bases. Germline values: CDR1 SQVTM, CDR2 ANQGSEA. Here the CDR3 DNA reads TGCAGCATCCGGGGGGTTAGCTCCTACGAGCAGTACTTC. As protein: CSIRGVSSYEQYF.

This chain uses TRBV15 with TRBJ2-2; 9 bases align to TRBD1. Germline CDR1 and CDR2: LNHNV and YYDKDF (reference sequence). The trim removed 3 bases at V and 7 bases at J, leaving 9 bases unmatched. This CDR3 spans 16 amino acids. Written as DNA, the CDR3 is TGTGCCACCAGCAGCAACAAGGACAGGGGAATCGGGGAGCTGTTTTTT. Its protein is CATSSNKDRGIGELFF. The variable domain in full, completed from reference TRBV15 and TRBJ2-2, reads DAMVIQNPRYQVTQFGKPVTLSCSQTLNHNVMYWYQQKSSQAPKLLFHYYDKDFNNEADTPDNFQSRRPNTSFCFLDIRSPGLGDTAMYLCATSSNKDRGIGELFFGEGSRLTVL.

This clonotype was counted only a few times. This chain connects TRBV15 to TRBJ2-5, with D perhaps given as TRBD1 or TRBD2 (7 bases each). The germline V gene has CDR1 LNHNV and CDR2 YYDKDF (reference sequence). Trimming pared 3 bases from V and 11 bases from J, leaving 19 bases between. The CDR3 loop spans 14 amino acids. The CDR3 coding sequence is TGTGCCACCAGCAGGGACAGGAGCAAGGGGGGGCAGTACTTC. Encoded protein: CATSRDRSKGGQYF.

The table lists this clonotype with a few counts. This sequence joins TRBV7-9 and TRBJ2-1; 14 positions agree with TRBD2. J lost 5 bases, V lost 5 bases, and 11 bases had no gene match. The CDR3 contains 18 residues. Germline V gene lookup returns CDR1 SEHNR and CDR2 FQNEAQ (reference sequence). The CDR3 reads CASSPWTSGRFSHNEQFF. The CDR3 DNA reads TGTGCCAGCAGCCCCTGGACTAGCGGGAGGTTTTCTCACAATGAGCAGTTCTTC.

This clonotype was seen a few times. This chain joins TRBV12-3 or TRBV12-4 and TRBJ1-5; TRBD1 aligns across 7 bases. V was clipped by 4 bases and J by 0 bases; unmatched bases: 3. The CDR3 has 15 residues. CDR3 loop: CASSSGTDSNQPQHF. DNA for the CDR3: TGTGCCAGCAGTTCCGGGACAGATAGCAATCAGCCCCAGCATTTT.